The entry below gives a single TCR beta chain sequence along with its context. Its antigen is currently not known. No base qualities exist here, and no much larger clone lies one base off it. These data originate in a study of cytotoxic CD8 clonotypes in ibrutinib-treated CLL (dated by TCRdb to about 2021). Concerning the study at large: The cohort included roughly 15 treatment-naive and ten to eleven relapsed/refractory patients; around 18 were IGHV unmutated. Samples at response were collected after a median of roughly twelve months of treatment, with a range of roughly 6 to 36 months. Of the 90 or so people in the trial, about 27 had longitudinal samples available. Cryopreserved peripheral blood mononuclear cells were obtained before treatment, at response, and at either sustained remission or disease progression. Every sample from remission and from progressive disease was obtained while the patients were still on ibrutinib. An average of about 260,000 productive templates and about 100,000 productive rearrangements was obtained per sample. Partial responses were observed in approximately 24 patients and complete responses in 2; after a median follow-up of roughly 72 months, remission was maintained in 14 patients and progression was observed in approximately 12. What the research found in general, with its limitations: Sampling times were not matched between patients in sustained remission and patients whose disease was progressing, and lymph node repertoires were not examined. An increase in clonality was observed at ibrutinib response, with clonality remaining stable during sustained remission and falling back toward baseline at progression. Public clonotypes were rare and either shrank or stayed stable during treatment, and the rise in clonality at ibrutinib response reflected expansion of private clonotypes. At baseline, clonality was higher than in age-matched healthy donors and showed a strong correlation with circulating CD8+ T-cell counts.

CDR1 and CDR2, per the germline V gene (reference sequence), are LNHDA and SQIVND. Counted from cysteine to phenylalanine, this CDR3 has 14 amino acids. Only CDR3 DNA is held: 42 bases, read in frame from base 1. A distance of 13 bases separates the germline ends of V and J, which lose 4 bases and 4 bases respectively. A MiSeq instrument was used for deep resolution sequencing, which targeted depths ranging from 1 in 1 million up to 1 in 200,000 T cells, with coverage averaging 10x for each clonotype. TCR beta libraries were generated with the immunoSEQ hsTCRB Kit. Processing in the source paper ran as follows. The data were analyzed with ImmunoSEQ Analyzer and ImmunoSEQ Data Assistant, and V, D and J gene assignments followed IMGT definitions. Clonality, which ranges from 0 to 1, was calculated as one minus the normalized Shannon entropy of productive rearrangement frequencies. Public clonotype analysis was restricted to overrepresented clonotypes comprising at least 0.05% of each patient's repertoire. Approximately 12 age-matched healthy donor repertoires from immuneACCESS were used as controls for clonality. Held by TCRdb, this immuneACCESS table contains in-frame sequences only and omits some clones. Under half of the omission traces to an unresolved V gene where checked; the cause of the rest is unknown. D and trimming come from the DNA, and the V and J calls and clone size come from that table. Present in this sample are fewer than 400,000 clones, over 55% of which were seen just once. Of the sample, roughly 6.3% is held by the ten largest clones.

Roughly 1.9 micrograms of genomic DNA were extracted from cryopreserved PBMCs for TCR beta library preparation. Longitudinal blood samples from CLL patients receiving ibrutinib monotherapy were subjected to high-throughput TCR beta sequencing. The patients took part in an open-label, single-center phase 2 trial of ibrutinib monotherapy. The sample here was PBMCs, taken after 36 months of ibrutinib treatment. The chain was built from TRBV19 and TRBJ2-5; TRBD1 is a possible D gene, resting on 7 matching bases. The clonotype comes from a human donor with chronic lymphocytic leukemia. DNA sequence: TGTGCCAGTAGTACACCAGGGGGGATAGAGACCCAGTACTTC. Its coded protein is CASSTPGGIETQYF.